This T cell receptor beta chain was identified in a study of PD-1 blockade in classical Hodgkin lymphoma. From germline, CDR1 is SGHTA and CDR2 FQGNSA. The CDR3 runs 14 residues. Trimming at V came to 4 bases and at J to 2 bases, leaving 3 bases not matched to a gene. General study findings and limits: Nivolumab starters within 1 year of ASCT were excluded.

Clones were read by immunoSEQ multiplex PCR, and TCRdb kept only the in-frame ones, dropping some. In the table there are 66,000 or so clones, 71% of which are singletons. All patients relapsed after autologous stem cell transplantation, and brentuximab vedotin exposure varied. As regards this clone: Its target is not known.

Source: peripheral blood mononuclear cells (PBMCs), taken before the second cycle of nivolumab. The chain links TRBV7-2 to TRBJ1-2, with TRBD1 matching 8 bases. The clonotype comes from a human donor with classical Hodgkin lymphoma. The CDR3 region is CASSYGQGNYGYTF. The CDR3 DNA is TGTGCCAGCAGCTACGGACAGGGAAACTATGGCTACACCTTC. The whole variable domain, filled in from reference TRBV7-2 and TRBJ1-2, reads GAGVSQSPSNKVTEKGKDVELRCDPISGHTALYWYRQSLGQGLEFLIYFQGNSAPDKSGLPSDRFSAERTGGSVSTLTIQRTQQEDSAVYLCASSYGQGNYGYTFGSGTRLTVV.